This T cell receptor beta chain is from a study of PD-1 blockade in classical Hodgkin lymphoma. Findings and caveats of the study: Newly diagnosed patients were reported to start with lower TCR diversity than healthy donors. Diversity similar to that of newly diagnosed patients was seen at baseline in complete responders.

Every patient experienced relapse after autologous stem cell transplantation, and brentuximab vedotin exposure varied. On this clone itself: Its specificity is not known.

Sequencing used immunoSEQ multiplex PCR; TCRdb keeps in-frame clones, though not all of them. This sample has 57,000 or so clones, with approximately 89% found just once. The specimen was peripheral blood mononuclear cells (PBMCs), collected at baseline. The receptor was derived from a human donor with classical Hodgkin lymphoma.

CDR3 in amino acids: CASSVAVWDREVAGELFF. Written as DNA, the CDR3 is TGTGCCAGCAGCGTAGCTGTGTGGGACAGGGAAGTCGCCGGGGAGCTGTTTTTT. V usage is TRBV9 and J usage is TRBJ2-2; the match to TRBD1 covers 9 bases. Germline V gene sequence: CDR1 SGDLS, CDR2 YYNGEE. The V gene end was trimmed by 0 bases and the J gene end by 6 bases; junction bases not matched to a gene: 12. The CDR3 runs 18 residues.